This note documents a single TCR beta chain sequence. Its antigen is not yet known. Base quality data are lacking; no much larger clone is found one base away. TCRdb names Illumina NovaSeq 6000 as the instrument used. cDNA libraries for TCRalpha and TCRbeta were prepared by 5'RACE using constant-segment primers, with sample barcodes and unique molecular identifiers added. Trizol reagent was used to extract RNA from every sample. The libraries were amplified in two PCR steps, and the second step added a second sample barcode and Illumina TruSeq adapters. Sequencing of the libraries was done on an Illumina NovaSeq, producing 2 x 150 bp paired-end reads. In the source study's methods: The reads were demultiplexed and collapsed into UMI-guided consensus sequences using migec v1.2.7. Using mixcr v2.1.11, UMI consensuses were aligned to TRA and TRB V and J templates and then assembled into clonotypes. A clonotype was counted as expanded or contracted only if both edgeR and NoisET called the change significant, with noise models trained on biological replicates. edgeR calls used a false discovery rate-adjusted p below 0.01 and a log2 fold-change threshold of 1. As an exploratory analysis of dynamics, PCA with hierarchical clustering was applied to max-normalized trajectories of the 1000 most abundant clonotypes. Each responding clone was given a CD4 or CD8 phenotype based on the CD4+ and CD8+ repertoires, which had been sequenced separately. TCRdb cleaned the public reads at Q25 with fastp, built clones with MiXCR and kept in-frame beta chains. Each CDR3 protein gets just one entry, which takes the most common genes and DNA from the rows behind it. V and J calls and clone size were set by TCRdb, not the authors. This sample comprises hundreds of thousands of distinct CDR3 sequences, roughly a fifth of them detected only once. The leading ten clones occupy approximately 8.4% of the sample.

Ficoll-Paque density gradient centrifugation was the method used to isolate PBMCs. The data were obtained in a study of T-cell memory formation after mild COVID-19 (dated by TCRdb to 2020 to 2022). Regarding the research as a whole: TCR sequence clusters from the two donors were largely donor specific. The cohort was made up of two young adult volunteers, one female and one male, who were previously healthy. T-cell clones expanding and contracting after mild COVID-19 in a couple of donors were tracked by longitudinal TCRalpha and TCRbeta repertoire sequencing. General study outcomes and caveats: Whether the second-wave clones peaking on day 37 were SARS-CoV-2 specific was not confirmed. Balanced CD4/CD8 phenotypes were observed for clones contracting from day 15 to 85, whereas a bias towards CD4+ was observed for a second wave of clones expanding from day 15 to 37. The detection of some responding clones in pre-infection memory suggests that pre-existing cross-reactive memory T cells joined the SARS-CoV-2 response. Contracting CD4+ clones appeared mostly in the CM and EM memory subsets, whereas CD8+ clones were enriched in EMRA. The study included only a couple of mild cases, and larger cohorts that include severe cases with pre-infection samples were judged to be necessary.

The sample comprised PBMCs or a T cell subset sorted from them (not recorded which). The TCR originated in an adult woman who had mild COVID-19 (a few samples of this study predate the infection). The sample titles of this study are shuffled in the database, so cell type and time point are left out; the donor was told from shared clones.

The DNA sequence is given as TGCAGTGCGGAACAACCCCGGACTAGCGGGAGAGGATGGGATGAGCAGTTCTTC. This yields the protein CSAEQPRTSGRGWDEQFF. The sequence joins TRBV20-1 to TRBJ2-1; 13 central bases correspond to TRBD2. The CDR3 has 18 amino acids, counting the end cysteine and phenylalanine. Only CDR3 DNA remains: 54 bases, in frame from the first base. The V end gives up 6 bases and the J end 8 bases, leaving 19 bases in the junction not matched to a gene. Reading the germline V gene (reference sequence) gives CDR1 DFQATT and CDR2 SNEGSKA.